What follows are 20 T cell receptor beta chains derived from one specimen sequenced in a study of blood T cells in healthy people across ages. The authors ran a second PCR of roughly 6 to 12 cycles using a sample-barcoded 5' primer and a J-beta primer mix. TCRdb recomputed calls from the 5' RACE reads with MiXCR, one row per CDR3 protein. Of fewer than 900,000 distinct CDR3 sequences detected, approximately 39% appear once; the ten largest clones hold around a fifth. The sequenced sample was blood. These receptors were obtained from a woman in her sixties in good health.

This chain joins TRBV28 and TRBJ2-1, with D possibly matching TRBD1 (6 bases). The CDR3 is made up of 15 amino acids. Trimming took 2 bases from V and 8 from J, leaving 16 bases between them. In germline, CDR1 is MDHEN, CDR2 SYDVKM. The CDR3, as DNA: TGTGCCAGCAGTTTAGGAGGACAGAGGGGCGATGAGCAGTTCTTC. Protein sequence: CASSLGGQRGDEQFF.

The chain links TRBV5-1 to TRBJ2-5; 10 bases agree with TRBD2. The germline V gene encodes CDR1 SGHRS and CDR2 YFSETQ. The V and J ends lost 4 bases and 11 bases, in that order; junction bases with no gene match: 14. CDR3 size: 15 residues. In DNA, the CDR3 is TGCGCCAGCAGCAGTACTAGCGGGGTTGGCAATGAGCAGTACTTC. As protein: CASSSTSGVGNEQYF.

In its sample, this clonotype was seen many times. The chain links TRBV29-1 to TRBJ2-3; D is perhaps TRBD1 (6 bases). CDR1 is SQVTM and CDR2 is ANQGSEA in the germline V gene. V was pared by 7 bases and J by 2 bases, with 16 bases between. The CDR3 covers 14 residues. The CDR3 sequence: CSASGQLLTDTQYF. The CDR3 coding sequence is TGCAGCGCCTCCGGACAGCTACTCACAGATACGCAGTATTTT.

This clonotype was seen more than once but under ten times. The chain combines TRBV5-1 with TRBJ2-1; D remains unclear. Germline assignment: CDR1 SGHRS and CDR2 YFSETQ. The CDR3 spans 13 residues. With 2 bases removed from V and 6 bases from J, the gap between germline ends came to 9 bases. CDR3 DNA: TGCGCCAGCAGCTTAGGTGGGTTCAATGAGCAGTTCTTC. Amino acid sequence: CASSLGGFNEQFF.

Only one count was recorded for this clonotype. This chain links TRBV14 with TRBJ2-7; tentative D call: TRBD2 (5 bases). The assigned J gene may be wrong: the sequence end matches TRBJ2-5 better. The V gene's germline CDR1 is SGHDN and CDR2 FVKESK. CDR3 length equals 13 residues. CDR3 residues: CASGRGNQETQYF. CDR3 coding DNA: TGTGCCAGTGGACGGGGAAACCAAGAGACCCAGTACTTC.

The chain is built from TRBV6-4 and TRBJ1-2, with no clear D. The CDR3 covers 13 residues. Germline V gene data show CDR1 as MRHNA and CDR2 as SNTAGT. The V end was cut by 4 bases, the J end by 6 bases, with 12 bases between. CDR3 residues: CASSVARENGYTF. The CDR3 nucleotides read TGTGCCAGCAGTGTGGCCCGGGAAAATGGCTACACCTTC.

This clonotype was observed many times. This chain connects TRBV4-2 to TRBJ2-5; D gene ambiguous. The CDR3 totals 13 residues. The V gene lost 0 bases and the J gene lost 2 bases, with 4 bases spanning the gap. Per germline, CDR1 LGHNA and CDR2 YNFKEQ. CDR3 sequence reads: CASSQDFQETQYF. For the CDR3, the DNA is TGTGCCAGCAGCCAAGATTTTCAAGAGACCCAGTACTTC.

V and J are TRBV28 and TRBJ2-3, with D possibly matching TRBD1 (5 bases). The CDR3 loop spans 15 amino acids. Germline loops: CDR1 MDHEN, CDR2 SYDVKM. V lost 3 bases and J lost 0, with 10 bases in between. The CDR3 nucleotides read TGTGCCAGCAGTTTGGGGCCGTTTAGCACAGATACGCAGTATTTT. The encoded protein is CASSLGPFSTDTQYF.

The V gene is TRBV12-3 or TRBV12-4, the J gene TRBJ1-1; 10 nucleotides agree with TRBD1. The length of the CDR3 is 16 residues. V dropped 4 bases and J dropped 0; count of bases not matched to a gene: 5. CDR3 residues: CASSSRDRGMNTEAFF. The CDR3 DNA reads as TGTGCCAGCAGTTCCCGGGACAGGGGCATGAACACTGAAGCTTTCTTT.

This clonotype was detected a few times. The genes are TRBV7-2 and TRBJ1-4; D not certain. Germline assignment: CDR1 SGHTA and CDR2 FQGNSA. V was clipped by 6 bases and J by 8 bases, with 19 bases between them. The CDR3 covers 15 residues. The DNA for the CDR3 is TGTGCCAGCAGTTCCCGAGGAGGGCAGTACGAAAAACTGTTTTTT. This translates into CASSSRGGQYEKLFF.

This clonotype was detected only a few times. The rearrangement links TRBV7-2 to TRBJ2-5; D is uncertain. The CDR3 totals 14 residues. V was pared by 3 bases and J by 1 base, with 9 bases between. Germline CDR1 SGHTA, CDR2 FQGNSA. The CDR3 here is CASSLVSSQETQYF. The CDR3, as DNA: TGTGCCAGCAGCTTGGTGTCTAGCCAAGAGACCCAGTACTTC. Looking up the rest from reference TRBV7-2 and TRBJ2-5 gives the full variable domain: GAGVSQSPSNKVTEKGKDVELRCDPISGHTALYWYRQSLGQGLEFLIYFQGNSAPDKSGLPSDRFSAERTGGSVSTLTIQRTQQEDSAVYLCASSLVSSQETQYFGPGTRLLVL.

The chain couples TRBV29-1 to TRBJ2-2; TRBD2 agrees at 8 bases. This CDR3 spans 14 amino acids. CDR1 is SQVTM and CDR2 is ANQGSEA in the germline V gene. The ends lost 6 bases at V and 2 bases at J; junction bases unmatched: 5. CDR3 bases: TGCAGCGTCTGGACTAGCTTCAACACCGGGGAGCTGTTTTTT. It translates to CSVWTSFNTGELFF.

J is TRBJ1-6 and V is TRBV20-1, with D unresolved. Germline CDR1 reads DFQATT; CDR2 reads SNEGSKA (reference sequence). The CDR3 has 14 amino acids. Trimming took off 1 base at V and 5 bases at J, with 9 bases between the two ends. CDR3 residues: CSARVGQNNSPLHF. The CDR3 nucleotides are TGCAGTGCTAGAGTAGGTCAGAATAATTCACCCCTCCACTTT.

J is TRBJ2-1 and V is TRBV5-1, with 12 bases lining up with TRBD2. In germline, CDR1 is SGHRS, CDR2 YFSETQ. V was clipped by 1 base and J by 7 bases; unmatched bases: 9. The CDR3 loop spans 17 amino acids. Here the CDR3 DNA reads TGCGCCAGCAGCTTGATCCTAGCGGGGGGGCTTGGGAATGAGCAGTTCTTC. Protein product: CASSLILAGGLGNEQFF. Combining the CDR3 with reference TRBV5-1 and TRBJ2-1 gives the whole variable domain KAGVTQTPRYLIKTRGQQVTLSCSPISGHRSVSWYQQTPGQGLQFLFEYFSETQRNKGNFPGRFSGRQFSNSRSEMNVSTLELGDSALYLCASSLILAGGLGNEQFFGPGTRLTVL.

This clonotype was seen more than once but under ten times. This sequence joins TRBV3-1 and TRBJ2-1; possible D gene TRBD2, 6 bases. Germline lookup yields CDR1 LGHDT and CDR2 YNNKEL (reference sequence). Trimming stripped 3 bases from V and 3 bases from J, with 12 bases between. The CDR3 contains 15 residues. The CDR3 is CASSHSAGIYNEQFF. The CDR3 DNA reads as TGTGCCAGCAGCCATTCGGCGGGGATCTACAATGAGCAGTTCTTC.

Only a few counts were recorded for this clonotype. In DNA, the CDR3 is TGTGCCAGCGGCGGGGGGCACTCCTACGAGCAGTACTTC. Amino acid sequence: CASGGGHSYEQYF. This rearrangement joins TRBV6-5 to TRBJ2-7; 8 bases fit TRBD2. Trimming cost V 8 bases and J 0 bases; bases outside gene matches: 3. This CDR3 is built from 13 residues. The germline V gene has CDR1 MNHEY and CDR2 SVGAGI.

The rearrangement links TRBV12-3 or TRBV12-4 to TRBJ2-7; the D gene is possibly TRBD1 (5 bases). V was shortened by 7 bases and J by 3 bases, with 16 bases between the two germline ends. This CDR3 is built from 14 residues. CDR3 sequence: CASTDTGADYEQYF. The DNA of the CDR3 is TGTGCCAGCACTGACACAGGAGCAGACTACGAGCAGTACTTC.

This clonotype came up a few times. V is TRBV6-5 and J is TRBJ2-1; D unclear. This CDR3 is built from 17 residues. Germline loops: CDR1 MNHEY, CDR2 SVGAGI. V was shortened by 0 bases and J by 0 bases, with 12 bases between the two germline ends. CDR3: CASSYSAPWSSYNEQFF. The CDR3 DNA sequence: TGTGCCAGCAGTTACTCGGCTCCCTGGAGCTCCTACAATGAGCAGTTCTTC.

The V and J genes are TRBV4-3 and TRBJ2-7; 14 positions match TRBD2. Unmatched junction bases numbered 8, after V lost 0 bases and J lost 7 bases. Germline V gene sequence: CDR1 LGHNA, CDR2 YSLEER. This CDR3 comprises 17 residues. CDR3 sequence reads: CASSQDIGTSGSHEQYF. Here the CDR3 DNA reads TGCGCCAGCAGCCAAGATATCGGGACTAGCGGGAGCCATGAGCAGTACTTC.

The chain has TRBV20-1 and TRBJ2-1, with a weak D call TRBD1 (5 bases). The V gene lost 6 bases and the J gene lost 5 bases, with 17 bases spanning the gap. Germline CDR1 DFQATT, CDR2 SNEGSKA (reference sequence). The CDR3 spans 14 residues. CDR3: CSARKRTPNNEQFF. Written as DNA, the CDR3 is TGCAGTGCGAGGAAGAGGACACCCAACAATGAGCAGTTCTTC.